This T cell receptor (beta chain) emerged from a study of blood T cell repertoires in COVID-19. The overall study: PBMCs, B-cell-depleted T cells, or T cells were the source of the cDNA or gDNA that made up the material.

Authors' methods: For nucleated cells, counts were estimated from reference gene primer amplification. Method: immunoSEQ multiplex PCR; TCRdb's copy keeps in-frame clones and lacks some. V and J calls plus clone size are reproduced from that table; the DNA served to infer D and trimming. The table records 250,000 to 400,000 clones, about nine tenths of them present only once. Recruitment covered about two dozen US areas and drew participants whose ages spanned about 18 to 100 years. Cohort allocation depended upon clinical history that participants reported. There are 15 residues in the CDR3. In germline, CDR1 is SSHAT, CDR2 FNYEAQ (reference sequence). Comment on this clone: Germline is not matched at one junction end, which may reflect a read error.

The clonotype was recovered from a man aged 55 to 70 who had recovered from COVID-19. J is TRBJ2-7 and V is TRBV7-7; 8 nucleotides match TRBD1. The specimen sequenced was PBMCs or T cells enriched from blood (not recorded which). The CDR3 is CASSFSAGGIDEQYF. CDR3 nucleotides: TGTGCTAGCAGCTTTTCGGCAGGGGGCATTGACGAGCAGTACTTC.